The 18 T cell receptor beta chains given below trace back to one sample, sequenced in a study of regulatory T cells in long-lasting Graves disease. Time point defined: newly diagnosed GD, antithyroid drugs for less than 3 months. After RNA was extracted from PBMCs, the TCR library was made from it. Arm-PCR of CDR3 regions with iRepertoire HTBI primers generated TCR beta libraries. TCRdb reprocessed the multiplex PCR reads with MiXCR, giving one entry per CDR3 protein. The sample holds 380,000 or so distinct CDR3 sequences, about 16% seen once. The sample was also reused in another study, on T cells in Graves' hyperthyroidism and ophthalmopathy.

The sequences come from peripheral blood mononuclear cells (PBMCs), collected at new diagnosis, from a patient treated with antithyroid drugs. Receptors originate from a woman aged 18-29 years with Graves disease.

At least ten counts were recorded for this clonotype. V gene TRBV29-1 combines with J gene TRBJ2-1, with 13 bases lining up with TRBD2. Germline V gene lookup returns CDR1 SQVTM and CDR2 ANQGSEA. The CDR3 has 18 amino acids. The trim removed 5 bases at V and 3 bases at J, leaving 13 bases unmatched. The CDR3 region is CSVYSGTSGDKYYNEQFF. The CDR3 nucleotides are TGCAGCGTTTATAGCGGGACTAGCGGGGACAAGTACTACAATGAGCAGTTCTTC.

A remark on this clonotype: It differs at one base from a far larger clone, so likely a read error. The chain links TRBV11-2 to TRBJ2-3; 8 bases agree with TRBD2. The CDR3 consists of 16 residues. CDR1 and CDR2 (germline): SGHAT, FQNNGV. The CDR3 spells CASSFGVLAAGDTRYF. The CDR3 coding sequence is TGTGCCAGCAGTTTCGGAGTACTAGCGGCTGGAGATACGCGGTATTTT. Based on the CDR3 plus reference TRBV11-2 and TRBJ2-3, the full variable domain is EAGVAQSPRYKIIEKRQSVAFWCNPISGHATLYWYQQILGQGPKLLIQFQNNGVVDDSQLPKDRFSAERLKGVDSTLKIQPAKLEDSAVYLCASSFGVLAAGDTRYFGPGTRLTVL.

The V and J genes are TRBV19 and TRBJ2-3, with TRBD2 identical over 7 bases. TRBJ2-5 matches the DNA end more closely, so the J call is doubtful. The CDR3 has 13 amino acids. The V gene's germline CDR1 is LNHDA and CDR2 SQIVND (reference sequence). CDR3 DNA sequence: TGTGCCAGTAGTGTGGGACTAAGGGAGACCCAGTACTTC. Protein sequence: CASSVGLRETQYF.

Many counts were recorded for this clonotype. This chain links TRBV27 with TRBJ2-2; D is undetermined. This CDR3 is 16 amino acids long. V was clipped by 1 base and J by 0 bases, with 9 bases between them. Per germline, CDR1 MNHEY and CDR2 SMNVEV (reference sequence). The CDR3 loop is CASSLLAGTNTGELFF. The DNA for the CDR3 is TGTGCCAGCAGTTTATTGGCAGGAACGAACACCGGGGAGCTGTTTTTT.

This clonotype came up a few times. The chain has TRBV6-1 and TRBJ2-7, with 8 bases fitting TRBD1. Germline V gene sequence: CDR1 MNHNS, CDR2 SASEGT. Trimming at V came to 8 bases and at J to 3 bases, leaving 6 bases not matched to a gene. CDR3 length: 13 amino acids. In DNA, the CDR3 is TGTGCCAGCCATGGACAGGGCCGCTACGAGCAGTACTTC. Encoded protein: CASHGQGRYEQYF.

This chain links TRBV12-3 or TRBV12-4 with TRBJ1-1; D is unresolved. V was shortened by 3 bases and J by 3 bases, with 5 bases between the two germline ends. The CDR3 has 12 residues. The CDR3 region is CASSFLYTEAFF. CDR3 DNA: TGTGCCAGCAGTTTTTTATACACTGAAGCTTTCTTT.

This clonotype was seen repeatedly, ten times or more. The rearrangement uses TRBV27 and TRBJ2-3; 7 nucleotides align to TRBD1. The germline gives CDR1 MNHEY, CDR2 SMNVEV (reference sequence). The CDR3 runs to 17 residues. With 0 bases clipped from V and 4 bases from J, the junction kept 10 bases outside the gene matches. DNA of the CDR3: TGTGCCAGCAGTTTATCAAGAGGGGGCCTTTCAGCAGATACGCAGTATTTT. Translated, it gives CASSLSRGGLSADTQYF.

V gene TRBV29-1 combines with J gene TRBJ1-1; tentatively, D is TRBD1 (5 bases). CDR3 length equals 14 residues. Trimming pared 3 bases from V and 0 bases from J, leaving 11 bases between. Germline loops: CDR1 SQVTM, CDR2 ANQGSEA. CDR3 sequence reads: CSVDRGGMNTEAFF. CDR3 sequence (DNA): TGCAGCGTTGATCGGGGGGGGATGAACACTGAAGCTTTCTTT.

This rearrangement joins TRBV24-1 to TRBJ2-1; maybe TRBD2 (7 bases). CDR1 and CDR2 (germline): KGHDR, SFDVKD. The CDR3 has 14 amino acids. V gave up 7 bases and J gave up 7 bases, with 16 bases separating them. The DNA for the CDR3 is TGTGCCACCAGCCCGGCCGGGGGGCGGAATGAGCAGTTCTTC. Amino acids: CATSPAGGRNEQFF.

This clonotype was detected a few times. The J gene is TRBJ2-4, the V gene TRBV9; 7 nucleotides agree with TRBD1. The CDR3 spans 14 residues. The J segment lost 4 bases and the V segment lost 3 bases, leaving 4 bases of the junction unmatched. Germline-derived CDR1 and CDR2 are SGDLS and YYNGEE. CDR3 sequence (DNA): TGTGCCAGCAGCGCGGGGACAGCGAAAAACATTCAGTACTTC. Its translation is CASSAGTAKNIQYF.

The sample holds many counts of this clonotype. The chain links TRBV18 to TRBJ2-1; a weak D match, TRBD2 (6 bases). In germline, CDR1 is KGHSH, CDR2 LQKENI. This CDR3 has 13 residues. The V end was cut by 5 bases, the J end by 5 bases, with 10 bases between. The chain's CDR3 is CASSGGLNNEQFF. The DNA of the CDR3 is TGTGCCAGCTCAGGGGGACTTAACAATGAGCAGTTCTTC.

The CDR3, as DNA: TGTGCCAGCAGTTTCGGGACAAGAGACTACGAGCAGTACTTC. As protein: CASSFGTRDYEQYF. The rearrangement links TRBV28 to TRBJ2-7, with D perhaps matching TRBD1 (6 bases). There are 14 residues in the CDR3. The germline CDR1 and CDR2 sequences are MDHEN and SYDVKM. With 3 bases removed from V and 3 bases from J, the gap between germline ends came to 12 bases.

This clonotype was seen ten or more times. The CDR3 DNA sequence: TGCAGCGTTGAAGAACCCGATACGCAGTATTTT. Translation gives CSVEEPDTQYF. The chain recombines TRBV29-1 with TRBJ2-3; unclear D gene. Germline loops: CDR1 SQVTM, CDR2 ANQGSEA. With 0 bases removed from V and 6 bases from J, the gap between germline ends came to 4 bases. The CDR3 consists of 11 residues.

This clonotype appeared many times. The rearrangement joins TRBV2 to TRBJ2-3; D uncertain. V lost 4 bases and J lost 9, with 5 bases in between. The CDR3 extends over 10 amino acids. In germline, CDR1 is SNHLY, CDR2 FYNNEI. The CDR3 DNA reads TGTGCCAGCAGTGGACAAACGCAGTATTTT. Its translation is CASSGQTQYF.

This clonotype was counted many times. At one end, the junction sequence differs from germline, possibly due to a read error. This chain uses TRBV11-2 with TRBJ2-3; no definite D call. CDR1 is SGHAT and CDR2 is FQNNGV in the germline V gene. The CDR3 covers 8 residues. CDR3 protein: CASSCTPF. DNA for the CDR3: TGTGCCAGCAGCTGCACTCCTTTT.

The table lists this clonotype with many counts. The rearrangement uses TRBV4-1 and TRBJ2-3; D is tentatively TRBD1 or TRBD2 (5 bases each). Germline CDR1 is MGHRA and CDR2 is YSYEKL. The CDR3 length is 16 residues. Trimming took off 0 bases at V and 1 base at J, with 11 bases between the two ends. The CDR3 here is CASSQDWGIRTDTQYF. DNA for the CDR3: TGCGCCAGCAGCCAAGATTGGGGGATTCGCACAGATACGCAGTATTTT.

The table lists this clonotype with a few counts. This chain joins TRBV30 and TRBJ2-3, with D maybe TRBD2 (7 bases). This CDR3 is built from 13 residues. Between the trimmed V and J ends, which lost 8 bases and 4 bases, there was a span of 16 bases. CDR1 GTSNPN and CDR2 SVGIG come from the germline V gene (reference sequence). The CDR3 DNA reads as TGTGCCCGGACGGGGGGCGCGGCAGATACGCAGTATTTT. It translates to CARTGGAADTQYF.

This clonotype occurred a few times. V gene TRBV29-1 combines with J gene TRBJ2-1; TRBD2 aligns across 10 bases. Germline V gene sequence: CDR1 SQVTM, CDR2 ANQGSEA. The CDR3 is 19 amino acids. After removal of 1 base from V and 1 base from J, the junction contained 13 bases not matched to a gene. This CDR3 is CSVEGAHSGGAASYNEQFF. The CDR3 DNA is TGCAGCGTTGAAGGAGCCCACAGCGGGGGGGCCGCGTCCTACAATGAGCAGTTCTTC.